A selection of T cell receptor beta chains follows, all from one sample in a study of blood T cell repertoires in COVID-19. Using immunoSEQ multiplex PCR, the repertoire was profiled, and TCRdb retains in-frame clones only, with some absent. The sample gives approximately 140,000 clones, about 85% of which show up once; 3% is in the top ten. The sample consisted of peripheral blood. Source of these receptors: a woman aged 40 to 50 with active or convalescent COVID-19. Each CDR3 is given with its conserved first and last residue. The order of the fields is V gene, D gene, clone size, J gene, CDR3 length, CDR3 protein, CDR3 DNA. The D gene is left open where the match is weak. Where a row states a size, it is once, few, many or the class of an expanded clone; other rows omit it.

>TRBV30|TRBD1|once|TRBJ1-1|15
CAWSLLDRADTEAFF
TGTGCCTGGAGTCTTTTGGACAGGGCGGACACTGAAGCTTTCTTT
>TRBV3-1/TRBV3-2|NA|NA|TRBJ1-1|15
CASSPPGGMNTEAFF
TGTGCCAGCAGCCCCCCAGGAGGGATGAACACTGAAGCTTTCTTT
>TRBV7-9|NA|NA|TRBJ2-3|17
CASSLGGLTFYTDTQYF
TGTGCCAGCAGCTTGGGGGGACTGACATTTTACACAGATACGCAGTATTTT
>TRBV11-2|TRBD2|few|TRBJ2-7|16
CASSLRRGGRSYEQYF
TGTGCCAGCAGCTTAAGGAGGGGCGGGAGGTCCTACGAGCAGTACTTC
>TRBV29-1|NA|NA|TRBJ2-3|16
CSVEGGGSLSTDTQYF
TGCAGCGTCGAAGGGGGGGGGTCCCTTAGCACAGATACGCAGTATTTT
>TRBV5-4|TRBD1|NA|TRBJ2-3|16
CASSFYGTGLTDTQYF
TGTGCCAGCAGCTTTTACGGGACAGGGCTCACAGATACGCAGTATTTT
>TRBV7-9|TRBD1|NA|TRBJ1-5|16
CASSLVTGGRNQPQHF
TGTGCCAGCAGCTTAGTAACAGGGGGCCGCAATCAGCCCCAGCATTTT
>TRBV28|TRBD1|NA|TRBJ1-2|18
CASSPPGTVVQPNYGYTF
TGTGCCAGCAGTCCCCCCGGGACAGTAGTTCAACCCAACTATGGCTACACCTTC
>TRBV5-4|NA|NA|TRBJ1-1|18
CASSFGWGNRVGRTEAFF
TGTGCCAGCAGCTTTGGGTGGGGCAACAGGGTGGGGCGCACTGAAGCTTTCTTT
>TRBV4-1|TRBD1|NA|TRBJ1-1|16
CASSQAIDRAGTEAFF
TGCGCCAGCAGCCAAGCCATCGACAGGGCGGGGACTGAAGCTTTCTTT
>TRBV9|NA|NA|TRBJ2-3|15
CASSVEGMSTDTQYF
TGTGCCAGCAGCGTAGAGGGGATGAGCACAGATACGCAGTATTTT
>TRBV3-1/TRBV3-2|NA|NA|TRBJ2-5|11
CASSSTGTQYF
TGTGCCAGCAGCTCGACGGGGACCCAGTACTTC
>TRBV3-1/TRBV3-2|TRBD2|NA|TRBJ2-1|17
CASSQGGGGANYNEQFF
TGTGCCAGCAGCCAAGGCGGCGGGGGGGCCAACTACAATGAGCAGTTCTTC
>TRBV3-1/TRBV3-2|NA|NA|TRBJ2-7|14
CASSPSGTLYEQYF
TGTGCCAGCAGCCCCTCGGGAACCCTATACGAGCAGTACTTC
>TRBV6-6|TRBD1|NA|TRBJ1-2|15
CASSPDRRRNYGYTF
TGTGCCAGCAGCCCGGACAGGAGACGTAACTATGGCTACACCTTC
>TRBV7-2|NA|NA|TRBJ2-3|15
CASSLTAGWTDTQYF
TGTGCCAGCAGCTTAACGGCAGGGTGGACAGATACGCAGTATTTT
>TRBV27|TRBD2|NA|TRBJ2-1|20
CASSFVGLAGGPETDNEQFF
TGTGCCAGCAGTTTCGTGGGACTAGCGGGAGGGCCGGAGACAGACAATGAGCAGTTCTTC
>TRBV7-9|NA|NA|TRBJ1-1|13
CASSPPGTTEAFF
TGTGCCAGCAGCCCCCCCGGGACAACTGAAGCTTTCTTT
>TRBV27|TRBD1|NA|TRBJ1-5|16
CASSLSGQGAQQPQHF
TGTGCCAGCAGTTTATCGGGACAGGGGGCCCAGCAGCCCCAGCATTTT
>TRBV7-7|NA|NA|TRBJ2-1|13
CASSLGHINEQFF
TGTGCTAGCAGCTTGGGACACATCAATGAGCAGTTCTTC
>TRBV27|NA|NA|TRBJ2-7|16
CASSSTGGRTTYEQYF
TGTGCCAGCAGCTCGACCGGCGGTCGCACCACCTACGAGCAGTACTTC
>TRBV3-1/TRBV3-2|NA|NA|TRBJ2-1|17
CASSQERLVAGYNEQFF
TGTGCCAGCAGCCAAGAACGGCTAGTCGCGGGGTACAATGAGCAGTTCTTC
>TRBV28|NA|NA|TRBJ1-4|13
CAIEDRNNEKLFF
TGTGCCATCGAGGACAGAAATAATGAAAAACTGTTTTTT
>TRBV5-5|NA|few|TRBJ2-7|16
CASSLGTGIGRYEQYF
TGTGCCAGCAGCTTGGGAACAGGGATAGGGCGCTACGAGCAGTACTTC
>TRBV6-2/TRBV6-3|TRBD1|NA|TRBJ1-1|13
CASSYRGSRRAFF
TGCGCCAGCAGTTACAGGGGAAGTAGAAGGGCTTTCTTT
>TRBV3-1/TRBV3-2|NA|NA|TRBJ2-2|15
CASSQDWAGSGELFF
TGTGCCAGCAGCCAAGATTGGGCCGGTTCCGGGGAGCTGTTTTTT
>TRBV3-1/TRBV3-2|TRBD1|NA|TRBJ2-7|16
CASSHGSGTGGREQYF
TGTGCCAGCAGCCATGGGTCCGGGACAGGGGGCCGCGAGCAGTACTTC
>TRBV18|NA|medium-sized|TRBJ1-2|15
CASSPNPTGNYGYTF
TGTGCCAGCTCACCTAACCCGACAGGAAACTATGGCTACACCTTC
>TRBV7-2|NA|NA|TRBJ1-1|17
CASSLPGGESMNTEAFF
TGTGCCAGCAGCTTACCCGGAGGGGAGTCCATGAACACTGAAGCTTTCTTT
>TRBV6-5|NA|NA|TRBJ1-2|15
CASRDPRGRSYGYTF
TGTGCCAGCAGGGACCCGCGGGGGCGCAGTTATGGCTACACCTTC
>TRBV25-1|TRBD2|few|TRBJ2-2|18
CASSGLGLAGGIYGELFF
TGTGCCAGCAGTGGCCTGGGACTAGCGGGAGGAATCTACGGGGAGCTGTTTTTT
>TRBV7-2|NA|once|TRBJ2-1|15
CASSLGTSRRGEQFF
TGTGCCAGCAGCTTGGGGACAAGCCGCCGTGGTGAGCAGTTCTTC
>TRBV29-1|NA|NA|TRBJ1-2|12
CSVYREGYGYTF
TGCAGCGTTTACAGGGAAGGGTATGGCTACACCTTC
>TRBV4-1|TRBD1|NA|TRBJ1-1|16
CASSHHPDRTNTEAFF
TGCGCCAGCAGCCACCATCCGGACAGGACGAACACTGAAGCTTTCTTT
>TRBV19|NA|NA|TRBJ1-6|14
CASSRQGSNSPLHF
TGTGCCAGTAGTCGGCAGGGGAGTAATTCACCCCTCCACTTT
>TRBV19|NA|NA|TRBJ2-2|15
CASSMSRQNTGELFF
TGTGCCAGTAGTATGTCCAGACAGAACACCGGGGAGCTGTTTTTT
>TRBV12-2|NA|NA|TRBJ2-1|17
CASRLGRERERDNEQFF
TGTGCAAGTCGCTTAGGGCGGGAGCGGGAGAGGGACAATGAGCAGTTCTTC
>TRBV5-1|NA|NA|TRBJ1-1|14
CASSFLTVNTEAFF
TGCGCCAGCAGCTTCTTGACAGTGAACACTGAAGCTTTCTTT
>TRBV5-6|NA|NA|TRBJ2-7|16
CASSLTGGRGNYEQYF
TGTGCCAGCAGCTTGACTGGTGGCCGCGGCAACTACGAGCAGTACTTC